The 5 T cell receptor beta chains in this list originate from one sample, sequenced in a study of T cell responses to AZD1222 COVID-19 vaccine. Assay: immunoSEQ multiplex PCR; the TCRdb copy retains only in-frame clones and omits some. The sample records fewer than 120,000 clones, 85% to 90% being singletons. The sample consisted of peripheral blood, taken 28 days after the second AZD1222 dose. Receptors originate from an adult who received the AZD1222 COVID-19 vaccine.

This chain connects TRBV30 to TRBJ1-2; 7 bases line up with TRBD1. Germline trimming cut 3 bases from V and 8 bases from J; bases unmatched to any gene: 6. The CDR3 covers 12 residues. Germline CDR1 reads GTSNPN; CDR2 reads SVGIG (reference sequence). For the CDR3, the DNA is TGTGCCTGGAGCCCGACAGGGTTAGGCTACACCTTC. Protein product: CAWSPTGLGYTF.

The V call is TRBV18, the J call TRBJ1-5, with no clear D. V lost 1 base, J lost 5 bases, and 6 bases lay in between. The germline V gene encodes CDR1 KGHSH and CDR2 LQKENI. This CDR3 comprises 13 residues. The CDR3 protein is CASSPRGDQPQHF. CDR3 coding DNA: TGTGCCAGCTCACCACGGGGTGATCAGCCCCAGCATTTT.

The sample holds a few counts of this clone. At one of its ends the junction is not consistent with the germline gene, which may arise from a read error. The J gene is TRBJ1-6, the V gene TRBV2; D unresolved. Germline CDR1 and CDR2: SNHLY and FYNNEI. The CDR3 has 13 amino acids. In DNA form, the CDR3 reads TGTGCCAGGCGGGGAACCGTCTCTTCAGCCCTCCACTTT. It specifies CARRGTVSSALHF.

The CDR3 reads CATETGDGYTF. CDR3 DNA sequence: TGTGCCACAGAGACAGGTGATGGCTACACCTTC. The V call is TRBV19, the J call TRBJ1-2; perhaps TRBD1 as D (6 bases). Germline V CDR1 and CDR2: LNHDA, SQIVND (reference sequence). V lost 10 bases to trimming and J lost 6 bases, with 12 bases between them. This CDR3 contains 11 residues. Filled out from reference TRBV19 and TRBJ1-2, the complete variable domain reads DGGITQSPKYLFRKEGQNVTLSCEQNLNHDAMYWYRQDPGQGLRLIYYSQIVNDFQKGDIAEGYSVSREKKESFPLTVTSAQKNPTAFYLCATETGDGYTFGSGTRLTVV.

The chain recombines TRBV6-2 or TRBV6-3 with TRBJ1-2, with D tentatively TRBD1 (5 bases). Germline CDR1 MNHEY, CDR2 SVGEGT. V lost 1 base to trimming and J lost 3 bases, with 18 bases between them. The CDR3 is made up of 17 amino acids. CDR3 DNA sequence: TGTGCCAGCAGTTACTTCCAAACGGAGGGGTCTGACTATGGCTACACCTTC. This translates into CASSYFQTEGSDYGYTF.